These T cell receptor beta chains were read from a single sample in a study of T cell repertoires in cytomegalovirus infection. TCRdb recomputed calls from the reads with MiXCR, one row per CDR3 protein. Among about 330,000 distinct CDR3 sequences listed, about a third were seen once. These receptors lack a known antigen. The sample was cultured PBMCs, taken from culture after CMV antigen stimulation. These receptors all come from a human donor in good health (CMV status not recorded). Some clones in this sample may be carry-over from other donors' samples. Both conserved end residues are part of each CDR3. The D gene is left open where the match is weak. Size values are once, few and many counts, or a class for expanded clones, and some rows have none.

TRBV11-3	.	TRBD1	TRBJ2-3	CASSPDRAADTQYF	TGTGCCAGCAGCCCGGACAGGGCGGCAGATACGCAGTATTTT
TRBV12-5	.	.	TRBJ2-7	CASGLFTGPGDEQYF	TGTGCTAGTGGTTTGTTTACGGGGCCTGGGGACGAGCAGTACTTC
TRBV7-2	many	TRBD2	TRBJ2-1	CASSPGLAGAYNEQFF	TGTGCCAGCAGCCCCGGACTAGCGGGGGCCTACAATGAGCAGTTCTTC
TRBV7-2	many	.	TRBJ2-7	CASSRPRLEGYEQYF	TGTGCCAGCAGCCGCCCCAGGCTAGAGGGCTACGAGCAGTACTTC
TRBV28	.	TRBD1	TRBJ1-5	CASSRNGAGGGNQPQHF	TGTGCCAGCAGTAGGAACGGGGCAGGGGGAGGCAATCAGCCCCAGCATTTT
TRBV5-5	few	TRBD1	TRBJ1-2	CASSQTRTGAQTYGYTF	TGTGCCAGCAGCCAGACCCGGACAGGGGCGCAAACCTATGGCTACACCTTC
TRBV6-6	few	.	TRBJ2-2	CASSRGTATGELFF	TGTGCCAGCAGCCGCGGGACAGCTACCGGGGAGCTGTTTTTT
TRBV7-2	few	.	TRBJ2-3	CASSLDGLSTDTQYF	TGTGCCAGCAGCTTAGACGGGTTGAGCACAGATACGCAGTATTTT
TRBV5-5	few	.	TRBJ1-6	CASSLARTAYNSPLHF	TGTGCCAGCAGCTTGGCCCGGACAGCTTATAATTCACCCCTCCACTTT
TRBV2	.	TRBD1	TRBJ2-1	CASRGRAGGFF	TGTGCCAGCAGGGGGCGGGCAGGGGGATTCTTC
TRBV19	few	TRBD1	TRBJ1-2	CASRITGGNYGYTF	TGTGCCAGTAGGATTACAGGGGGCAACTATGGCTACACCTTC
TRBV7-2	.	.	TRBJ2-3	CASSFDRGGTDTQYF	TGTGCCAGCAGCTTTGACAGGGGAGGGACAGATACGCAGTATTTT
TRBV29-1	.	TRBD1	TRBJ1-2	CSVALRGTGSDGYTF	TGCAGCGTGGCGCTGAGAGGGACAGGGTCTGATGGCTACACCTTC
TRBV7-2	many	.	TRBJ2-2	CASRETVANTGELFF	TGTGCCAGCAGGGAGACGGTCGCGAACACCGGGGAGCTGTTTTTT
TRBV7-3	few	.	TRBJ1-6	CASSLQGQTNSPLHF	TGTGCCAGCAGCTTACAAGGACAGACCAATTCACCCCTCCACTTT
TRBV7-2	few	TRBD2	TRBJ2-1	CASSLALAGGRNEQFF	TGTGCCAGCAGCTTAGCGCTAGCGGGAGGGCGGAATGAGCAGTTCTTC
TRBV11-3	few	.	TRBJ2-3	CASSPDFGDTQYF	TGTGCCAGCAGCCCGGACTTTGGAGATACGCAGTATTTT
TRBV28	.	TRBD1	TRBJ2-5	CASSFAPGQAGETQYF	TGTGCCAGCAGTTTCGCCCCGGGACAGGCGGGAGAGACCCAGTACTTC
TRBV6-2/TRBV6-3	few	.	TRBJ2-1	CASSPSGSILEQFF	TGTGCCAGCAGTCCCTCGGGTTCAATTCTTGAGCAGTTCTTC
TRBV4-1	.	.	TRBJ1-2	CASSQGKGNGPGYTF	TGCGCCAGCAGCCAAGGGAAAGGGAATGGTCCTGGCTACACCTTC
TRBV6-8	few	TRBD1	TRBJ1-5	CASSSDRVQPQHF	TGTGCCAGCAGTTCGGACAGGGTTCAGCCCCAGCATTTT
TRBV7-9	.	TRBD1	TRBJ2-1	CASSLRTGGARYNEQFF	TGTGCCAGCAGCTTGAGAACAGGGGGCGCGAGATACAATGAGCAGTTCTTC
TRBV29-1	.	.	TRBJ1-5	CSVSIDRDNQPQHF	TGCAGCGTATCCATCGACAGAGACAATCAGCCCCAGCATTTT
TRBV7-2	.	TRBD2	TRBJ2-1	CASSLLLAGGYEQFF	TGTGCCAGCAGCTTACTACTAGCGGGGGGGTATGAGCAGTTCTTC
TRBV28	few	.	TRBJ2-1	CASSFIGGSYNEQFF	TGTGCCAGCAGTTTCATCGGGGGCTCCTACAATGAGCAGTTCTTC
TRBV18	.	TRBD2	TRBJ2-3	CASSPAGGTRTDTQYF	TGTGCCAGCTCACCAGCGGGGGGCACAAGGACAGATACGCAGTATTTT
TRBV28	.	.	TRBJ2-3	CASSLGAVTSTDTQYF	TGTGCCAGCAGTTTAGGGGCGGTAACTAGCACAGATACGCAGTATTTT
TRBV7-2	.	.	TRBJ1-2	CASSPGGLNYGYTF	TGTGCCAGCAGCCCCGGGGGGTTAAACTATGGCTACACCTTC
TRBV7-2	.	TRBD1	TRBJ2-5	CASRTGNGETQYF	TGTGCCAGCAGGACAGGGAATGGGGAGACCCAGTACTTC
TRBV7-9	.	.	TRBJ2-2	CASSVFSGQNTGELFF	TGTGCCAGCAGCGTCTTTAGCGGCCAAAACACCGGGGAGCTGTTTTTT
TRBV10-3	.	.	TRBJ1-2	CAISSVRTENYGYTF	TGTGCCATCAGTAGTGTACGGACAGAGAACTATGGCTACACCTTC
TRBV6-1	.	.	TRBJ2-1	CASSYMRAQSIYNEQFF	TGTGCCAGCAGTTATATGCGCGCACAGTCGATATACAATGAGCAGTTCTTC
TRBV5-1	once	.	TRBJ2-2	CASSLMAQGLEEELFF	TGCGCCAGCAGCCTGATGGCCCAGGGCCTGGAAGAGGAGCTGTTTTTT
TRBV7-2	many	TRBD1	TRBJ1-2	CASSLPGQGAVDGYTF	TGTGCCAGCAGCCTCCCGGGTCAGGGGGCTGTGGACGGCTACACCTTC
TRBV28	few	TRBD1	TRBJ1-2	CASTFFGTDYGYTF	TGTGCCAGCACCTTTTTCGGGACAGATTATGGCTACACCTTC
TRBV7-9	few	TRBD1	TRBJ1-2	CASSILQGPYGYTF	TGTGCCAGCAGCATATTACAGGGGCCCTATGGCTACACCTTC
TRBV4-3	.	.	TRBJ2-1	CASSQGGYASNEQFF	TGCGCCAGCAGCCAAGGAGGGTACGCCTCCAATGAGCAGTTCTTC
TRBV2	.	.	TRBJ1-4	CASNVGGPTNEKLFF	TGTGCCAGCAATGTCGGGGGTCCAACTAATGAAAAACTGTTTTTT
TRBV5-1	.	.	TRBJ2-7	CASSPDGGGSSYEQYF	TGCGCCAGCAGCCCGGACGGGGGAGGCAGCTCCTACGAGCAGTACTTC
TRBV3-1	.	TRBD1	TRBJ2-7	CASSQDTGGSEQYF	TGTGCCAGCAGCCAAGATACAGGGGGTTCCGAGCAGTACTTC
TRBV20-1	.	TRBD2	TRBJ2-1	CSALRTSGTNEQFF	TGCAGTGCCCTTCGTACTAGCGGGACCAATGAGCAGTTCTTC
TRBV7-9	.	.	TRBJ2-2	CASSLYQWVPNTGELFF	TGTGCCAGCAGCTTATATCAGTGGGTGCCGAACACCGGGGAGCTGTTTTTT
TRBV5-1	many	.	TRBJ1-1	CASSLVTANTEAFF	TGTGCCAGCAGCTTAGTTACAGCAAACACTGAAGCTTTCTTT
TRBV2	.	.	TRBJ2-1	CASTNNEQFF	TGTGCCAGCACGAACAATGAGCAGTTCTTC
TRBV7-2	many	.	TRBJ2-7	CASSPSSYEQYF	TGTGCCAGCAGCCCGAGCTCCTACGAGCAGTACTTC
TRBV20-1	once	.	TRBJ2-3	CSARDRGVADTQYF	TGCAGTGCTAGAGATAGGGGGGTTGCAGATACGCAGTATTTT
TRBV4-3	many	.	TRBJ2-4	CASSQETSLAKNIQYF	TGCGCCAGCAGCCAAGAAACTAGCCTTGCCAAAAACATTCAGTACTTC
TRBV30	.	.	TRBJ1-1	CAWSALRNTEAFF	TGTGCCTGGAGTGCTCTAAGAAACACTGAAGCTTTCTTT
TRBV11-2	.	.	TRBJ1-2	CASSSEANYGYTF	TGTGCCAGCAGCTCTGAAGCAAACTATGGCTACACCTTC
TRBV10-3	.	.	TRBJ2-1	CAISDSLAGEQFF	TGTGCCATCAGTGACAGTCTAGCCGGTGAGCAGTTCTTC
TRBV4-3	few	.	TRBJ1-5	CASSQLWDSNQPQHF	TGCGCCAGCAGCCAACTTTGGGACAGCAATCAGCCCCAGCATTTT
TRBV7-2	few	TRBD2	TRBJ2-1	CASSFLAGSNNEQFF	TGTGCCAGCAGCTTTCTAGCGGGGTCGAACAATGAGCAGTTCTTC
TRBV7-9	.	.	TRBJ2-5	CASSETGQETQYF	TGTGCCAGCAGTGAAACGGGGCAAGAGACCCAGTACTTC
TRBV4-3	.	TRBD2	TRBJ2-7	CASSQDRNQGGFSYEQYF	TGCGCCAGCAGCCAAGATCGCAACCAGGGAGGGTTTTCCTACGAGCAGTACTTC
TRBV7-6	few	.	TRBJ2-5	CASTPPTRGLQETQYF	TGTGCCAGCACCCCACCCACCAGAGGACTCCAAGAGACCCAGTACTTC
TRBV7-2	few	.	TRBJ1-2	CASTWGGTGRHGYTF	TGTGCCAGCACCTGGGGGGGAACCGGTCGACATGGCTACACCTTC
TRBV12-3/TRBV12-4	.	.	TRBJ1-5	CASSLATVYSNQPQHF	TGTGCCAGCAGTTTAGCGACAGTCTATAGCAATCAGCCCCAGCATTTT
TRBV29-1	.	TRBD2	TRBJ2-1	CSAKGLAGDEQFF	TGCAGCGCCAAGGGACTAGCGGGAGATGAGCAGTTCTTC